This TCR beta chain was found in a study of control samples from healthy donors and cancer patients. Using immunoSEQ multiplex PCR, the repertoire was profiled, and TCRdb retains in-frame clones only, with some absent. Of around 94,000 clones in the sample, approximately 95% were seen once. CDR3 length: 15 residues. Germline CDR1 and CDR2: SGHDN and FVKESK. Comments on this clone: An end of the junction does not agree with germline; a read error may underlie this.

Sequencing was done on a sample of blood. The origin of this receptor is a woman under 40 in good health. This chain links TRBV14 with TRBJ1-1; TRBD1 agrees at 7 bases. DNA for the CDR3: TGTGCCAGCAGCCAATTGGACAGGATGAACGCTGAAGCTTTCTTT. This translates into CASSQLDRMNAEAFF.